The clone carrying this T cell receptor (beta chain) was counted a single time. Its antigen is as yet unknown. These data are taken from a study of T cell responses to AZD1222 COVID-19 vaccine. The protocol was immunoSEQ multiplex PCR, while the TCRdb copy is restricted to in-frame clones and leaves out a portion. The sample consists of about 120,000 clones, around 90% of them appearing once. The CDR3 has 15 amino acids. Germline-derived CDR1 and CDR2 are SNHLY and FYNNEI. Trimming took 6 bases from V and 10 from J; bases not matched to a gene: 10. Study observations and caveats: There were mostly white British donors and more females than males, and clonal diversity was possibly underestimated. No repertoire was sampled before or during the peak T cell response, only after it. Only a handful of people who got AZD1222 tested seropositive at baseline. Spike-wide coverage was observed for vaccine-associated CD4 TCRs, with dominant responses at 160-218 and 743-854.

This receptor was identified in an adult in good health. Here the sequenced sample was peripheral blood, taken on day 0 of MenACWY control vaccination. The rearrangement links TRBV2 to TRBJ1-6; 9 nucleotides agree with TRBD1. CDR3 in DNA: TGTGCCAGCAGCCAAACCGGGACAGGGTACTCACCCCTCCACTTT. This codes for CASSQTGTGYSPLHF. The entire variable domain, with the rest obtained from reference TRBV2 and TRBJ1-6, is as follows: EPEVTQTPSHQVTQMGQEVILRCVPISNHLYFYWYRQILGQKVEFLVSFYNNEISEKSEIFDDQFSVERPDGSNFTLKIRSTKLEDSAMYFCASSQTGTGYSPLHFGNGTRLTVT.